The 26 T cell receptor beta chains listed next were all sequenced from one sample in a study of T cell repertoires in cytomegalovirus infection. MiXCR was run by TCRdb on the reads, yielding one entry per CDR3 protein. The sample yields about 300,000 distinct CDR3 sequences, 9.6% seen once. The specimen was PBMCs. The source is a human donor in good health (CMV status not recorded). Some clones in this sample may be carry-over from other donors' samples.

The CDR3 DNA reads as TGTGCCATCAGTGAGGAGTCCTACGAGCAGTACTTC. Amino acid sequence: CAISEESYEQYF. The chain uses TRBV10-3 and TRBJ2-7, with D uncertain. Germline CDR1 is ENHRY and CDR2 is SYGVKD. The CDR3 consists of 12 residues. V was shortened by 2 bases and J by 1 base, with 3 bases between the two germline ends.

The chain carries TRBV20-1 and TRBJ2-3; unclear D gene. Germline-derived CDR1 and CDR2 are DFQATT and SNEGSKA (reference sequence). The CDR3 loop spans 11 amino acids. The ends were cut back, 6 bases at V and 6 bases at J, with 10 bases in the middle. The CDR3 protein is CSASYGDTQYF. The CDR3 coding sequence is TGCAGTGCCTCTTATGGGGATACGCAGTATTTT.

This clonotype was counted at least ten times. This chain joins TRBV7-2 and TRBJ2-1; 7 positions agree with TRBD2. J gave up 2 bases and V 4 bases, and 5 bases lay outside the gene matches. The CDR3 is 15 amino acids. The germline V gene has CDR1 SGHTA and CDR2 FQGNSA. The CDR3 nucleotides read TGTGCCAGCAGCTCGAGCGGGGCTACCTACAATGAGCAGTTCTTC. This codes for CASSSSGATYNEQFF.

This clonotype came up many times. The chain links TRBV28 to TRBJ1-5, with 7 bases lining up with TRBD1. The germline V gene encodes CDR1 MDHEN and CDR2 SYDVKM. This CDR3 has 15 residues. V shed 7 bases and J 7 bases; nucleotides not matched to a gene: 13. CDR3 loop: CASTVGGGGGQPQHF. DNA of the CDR3: TGTGCCAGCACTGTGGGAGGGGGCGGAGGGCAGCCCCAGCATTTT.

This clonotype was counted only a few times. The chain recombines TRBV20-1 with TRBJ1-2; D is perhaps TRBD1 (5 bases). CDR1 is DFQATT, CDR2 SNEGSKA, per germline (reference sequence). This CDR3 comprises 15 residues. V was cut by 4 bases and J by 5 bases, with 20 bases left in between. CDR3 protein: CSANLGHLRGYGYTF. The DNA of the CDR3 is TGCAGTGCTAACCTCGGACATCTGCGGGGGTATGGCTACACCTTC.

The chain recombines TRBV29-1 with TRBJ1-2; 7 bases are a match to TRBD1. This CDR3 region has 14 residues. CDR1 is SQVTM, CDR2 ANQGSEA, per germline. V shed 3 bases, J shed 1 base, and the junction held 5 bases outside the gene matches. The DNA for the CDR3 is TGCAGCGTTGAGGGGGGACAGCTTAACTATGGCTACACCTTC. This translates into CSVEGGQLNYGYTF.

This clonotype appeared many times. The genes are TRBV20-1 and TRBJ1-1; TRBD1 might be the D (5 bases). This CDR3 is built from 15 residues. Between the trimmed V and J ends, which lost 4 bases and 11 bases, there was a span of 26 bases. CDR1 and CDR2 (germline): DFQATT, SNEGSKA (reference sequence). The CDR3 here is CSAIQRLGRQRSAFF. CDR3 nucleotide sequence: TGCAGTGCTATTCAGCGCCTGGGGAGACAGCGGTCGGCTTTCTTT.

This clonotype appeared a few times. The chain carries TRBV3-1 and TRBJ1-2, with 7 bases that match TRBD1. The CDR3 contains 15 residues. J lost 4 bases, V lost 3 bases, and 8 bases had no gene match. The germline V gene encodes CDR1 LGHDT and CDR2 YNNKEL (reference sequence). CDR3 DNA sequence: TGTGCCAGCAGCCATGAGAGACAGGGTGTCTATGGCTACACCTTC. This codes for CASSHERQGVYGYTF.

This clonotype was seen many times. The V call is TRBV6-2 or TRBV6-3, the J call TRBJ1-1; 11 bases line up with TRBD1. This CDR3 is 17 amino acids long. Germline CDR1 and CDR2: MNHEY and SVGEGT. Germline trimming cut 6 bases from V and 0 bases from J; bases unmatched to any gene: 9. CDR3 amino acids: CASRRRGTGGMNTEAFF. In DNA form, the CDR3 reads TGTGCCAGCAGACGCCGAGGGACAGGGGGTATGAACACTGAAGCTTTCTTT.

This clonotype was counted between two and nine times. This chain uses TRBV12-3 or TRBV12-4 with TRBJ2-7; D perhaps matches TRBD2 (5 bases). V lost 6 bases and J lost 4, with 10 bases in between. This CDR3 region has 12 residues. DNA for the CDR3: TGTGCCAGCAGCCACGAGGGATACGAGCAGTACTTC. As protein: CASSHEGYEQYF.

The J gene is TRBJ2-7, the V gene TRBV29-1, with TRBD1 matching 8 bases. The CDR3 length is 11 residues. Germline CDR1 SQVTM, CDR2 ANQGSEA. The J segment lost 6 bases and the V segment lost 4 bases, leaving 2 bases of the junction unmatched. The DNA for the CDR3 is TGCAGCGTTGTAGACAGGGGCGAGCAGTACTTC. Encoded protein: CSVVDRGEQYF.

This clonotype was recorded many times. The J gene is TRBJ2-7, the V gene TRBV7-9, with 8 bases aligning to TRBD1. Germline lookup yields CDR1 SEHNR and CDR2 FQNEAQ (reference sequence). Trimming took 5 bases from V and 5 from J; bases not matched to a gene: 5. CDR3 length: 13 amino acids. CDR3 in amino acids: CASSPRQGNEQYF. The CDR3 DNA follows: TGTGCCAGCAGCCCCCGACAGGGGAACGAGCAGTACTTC.

In this sample, this clonotype turned up many times. V gene TRBV3-1 combines with J gene TRBJ2-7; no clear D gene. This CDR3 is 14 amino acids long. The V and J ends lost 6 bases and 0 bases respectively, with 12 bases between them. Germline assignment: CDR1 LGHDT and CDR2 YNNKEL (reference sequence). The CDR3 here is CASRPDRNSYEQYF. The CDR3 nucleotides read TGTGCCAGCAGACCGGACCGAAACTCCTACGAGCAGTACTTC.

This clonotype was seen many times. The chain recombines TRBV3-1 with TRBJ2-2, with 8 bases aligning to TRBD1. V shed 1 base, J shed 5 bases, and the junction held 9 bases outside the gene matches. This CDR3 is 17 amino acids long. CDR1 is LGHDT, CDR2 YNNKEL, per germline (reference sequence). The CDR3 protein is CASSQVRSGGRTGELFF. In DNA, the CDR3 is TGTGCCAGCAGCCAAGTTAGATCAGGGGGCCGGACCGGGGAGCTGTTTTTT.

There are a few counts of this clonotype. This sequence joins TRBV19 and TRBJ2-5, with no clear D. CDR1 is LNHDA, CDR2 SQIVND, per germline (reference sequence). Trimming took 6 bases from V and 0 from J, leaving 20 bases between them. This CDR3 contains 17 residues. The CDR3 region is CASRYRAATLYQETQYF. CDR3 nucleotides: TGTGCCAGTAGGTACCGGGCCGCAACTTTGTACCAAGAGACCCAGTACTTC.

V gene TRBV7-2 combines with J gene TRBJ2-7; 7 nucleotides match TRBD2. There are 18 residues in the CDR3. V shed 9 bases and J 4 bases; nucleotides not matched to a gene: 24. Per germline, CDR1 SGHTA and CDR2 FQGNSA. Here the CDR3 reads CASFRSFGRSVFPYEQYV. The CDR3 nucleotides are TGTGCCAGTTTCCGTTCCTTCGGGAGGAGCGTTTTTCCATACGAGCAGTACGTC.

This clonotype was picked up many times. This chain uses TRBV29-1 with TRBJ1-2; D unresolved. Germline assignment: CDR1 SQVTM and CDR2 ANQGSEA. The CDR3 sequence is 15 residues long. The V gene lost 5 bases and the J gene lost 6 bases, with 22 bases spanning the gap. The CDR3 sequence: CSVPATIGRPDGYTF. CDR3 nucleotide sequence: TGCAGCGTTCCTGCCACGATAGGGAGGCCCGATGGCTACACCTTC.

This clonotype has at least ten counts. This chain uses TRBV7-3 with TRBJ1-1; D may be TRBD1 (5 bases). The V end was cut by 6 bases, the J end by 1 base, with 12 bases between. Germline lookup yields CDR1 SGHTA and CDR2 FQGTGA. This CDR3 has 14 amino acids. This chain's CDR3 is CASSPLGRNTEAFF. The DNA of the CDR3 is TGTGCCAGCAGTCCTTTGGGACGGAACACTGAAGCTTTCTTT.

The chain combines TRBV7-9 with TRBJ1-2; TRBD1 might be the D (5 bases). CDR3 size: 14 residues. CDR1 is SEHNR and CDR2 is FQNEAQ in the germline V gene (reference sequence). V was shortened by 1 base and J by 4 bases, with 10 bases between the two germline ends. The CDR3 protein is CASSLVGLPYGYTF. In nucleotides, the CDR3 is TGTGCCAGCAGCTTAGTGGGGCTCCCCTATGGCTACACCTTC.

This rearrangement joins TRBV28 to TRBJ2-7; TRBD2 aligns across 8 bases. The germline gives CDR1 MDHEN, CDR2 SYDVKM. V lost 5 bases to trimming and J lost 7 bases; unmatched junction nucleotides: 7. The CDR3 is made up of 13 amino acids. The CDR3 DNA sequence: TGTGCCAGCAGTCCCGGGGGGGCGAGGGAGCAGTACGTC. It translates to CASSPGGAREQYV.

The chain combines TRBV7-9 with TRBJ2-5, with TRBD1 identical over 8 bases. The J segment lost 5 bases and the V segment lost 3 bases, leaving 5 bases of the junction unmatched. From germline, CDR1 is SEHNR and CDR2 FQNEAQ (reference sequence). The CDR3 is 14 residues long. DNA for the CDR3: TGTGCCAGCAGCTTGGACAGGGTAACGGAGACCCAGTACTTC. This codes for CASSLDRVTETQYF.

This clonotype was picked up many times. This sequence joins TRBV7-2 and TRBJ2-1, with D maybe TRBD2 (6 bases). This CDR3 comprises 16 residues. From germline, CDR1 is SGHTA and CDR2 FQGNSA. V was clipped by 5 bases and J by 0 bases, with 14 bases between them. The CDR3 sequence is CASSLWGESSYNEQFF. The CDR3 region has the DNA TGTGCCAGCAGCCTCTGGGGGGAAAGCTCCTACAATGAGCAGTTCTTC.

In this sample, this clonotype turned up a few times. J is TRBJ2-1 and V is TRBV20-1; D is uncertain. The CDR3 runs to 18 residues. CDR1 is DFQATT and CDR2 is SNEGSKA in the germline V gene (reference sequence). Trimming took 0 bases from V and 3 from J, leaving 21 bases between them. CDR3 region: CSARDSNGAKINYNEQFF. As DNA, the CDR3 is TGCAGTGCTAGAGACAGCAACGGAGCTAAGATTAACTACAATGAGCAGTTCTTC.

This rearrangement joins TRBV20-1 to TRBJ1-4; D call uncertain. V was clipped by 3 bases and J by 4 bases, with 3 bases between them. This CDR3 is built from 11 residues. Germline V CDR1 and CDR2: DFQATT, SNEGSKA (reference sequence). CDR3 sequence reads: CSARSNEKLFF. CDR3 coding DNA: TGCAGTGCTAGGAGTAATGAAAAACTGTTTTTT.

This clonotype was observed at least ten times. The J gene is TRBJ2-7, the V gene TRBV10-3; D ambiguous. This CDR3 is 16 amino acids long. V was clipped by 0 bases and J by 5 bases, with 17 bases between them. Germline CDR1 is ENHRY and CDR2 is SYGVKD. CDR3 residues: CAISESGPSILDEQYF. The CDR3 nucleotides are TGTGCCATCAGTGAGTCGGGTCCCTCTATCCTGGACGAGCAGTACTTC.

At least ten counts were recorded for this clonotype. This chain links TRBV27 with TRBJ2-2; unclear D gene. V lost 4 bases and J 4 bases, leaving 7 bases between the germline ends. This CDR3 comprises 13 residues. CDR1 is MNHEY, CDR2 SMNVEV, per germline (reference sequence). Written as DNA, the CDR3 is TGTGCCAGCAGTTACGAGATCACCGGGGAGCTGTTTTTT. Its translation: CASSYEITGELFF.